Following are 26 T cell receptor beta chains from one sample sequenced in a study of persistence of HIV-infected CD4 T cells. These receptors' targets are unknown. The immunoSEQ assay was version 4, run in survey mode. Assay: immunoSEQ multiplex PCR; the TCRdb copy retains only in-frame clones and omits some. The sample lists 40,000 to 55,000 clones, 80% to 90% seen once, with 2.5% to 4% in the top ten. Nonspecific anti-CD3/anti-CD28 bead stimulation represents the broad CD4+ T cell repertoire. Responding CD4+ T cells were sorted by upregulation of both CD40 ligand and CD69. The material sequenced was CD4+ T cells sorted from PBMCs after roughly 20-hour stimulation, taken from a patient who received antiretroviral therapy. The receptors derive from an adult woman with HIV who was CMV-seropositive.

The CDR3 DNA follows: TGTGCCAGCAGTGAAGCAGGGACAGGGCAATACGAGCAGTACTTC. Translating gives CASSEAGTGQYEQYF. The V and J genes are TRBV6-1 and TRBJ2-7, with 9 bases fitting TRBD1. Looked up from germline, CDR1 is MNHNS and CDR2 is SASEGT. The V and J ends lost 0 bases and 4 bases, in that order; junction bases with no gene match: 4. The CDR3 length is 15 residues.

In its sample, this clone was seen once. The chain is built from TRBV6-5 and TRBJ1-1; D is undetermined. Trimming pared 7 bases from V and 0 bases from J, leaving 9 bases between. Germline V gives CDR1 MNHEY, CDR2 SVGAGI. The CDR3 totals 13 residues. The CDR3 loop is CASKEGMNTEAFF. DNA of the CDR3: TGTGCCAGCAAAGAGGGAATGAACACTGAAGCTTTCTTT.

The J gene is TRBJ1-1, the V gene TRBV6-5; tentative D call: TRBD1 (5 bases). The CDR3 length is 15 residues. CDR1 and CDR2 (germline): MNHEY, SVGAGI. V dropped 7 bases and J dropped 0 bases, with 15 bases sitting between them. CDR3 amino acids: CASTLRDGLNTEAFF. CDR3 coding DNA: TGTGCCAGCACCCTCAGGGACGGACTGAACACTGAAGCTTTCTTT.

V gene TRBV3-1 (or the pseudogene TRBV3-2) combines with J gene TRBJ2-1; D possibly corresponds to TRBD2 (5 bases). CDR1 and CDR2 (germline): LGHDT, YNNKEL (reference sequence). V was trimmed by 6 bases and J by 6 bases, leaving 12 bases between them. The CDR3 is 13 amino acids. The CDR3 protein is CASSPSSGNEQFF. The CDR3 DNA sequence: TGTGCCAGCAGTCCTAGCAGCGGCAATGAGCAGTTCTTC.

The chain combines TRBV19 with TRBJ1-1; 10 nucleotides match TRBD1. After removal of 5 bases from V and 12 bases from J, the junction contained 12 bases not matched to a gene. Germline values: CDR1 LNHDA, CDR2 SQIVND (reference sequence). This CDR3 has 14 residues. The CDR3 spells CASSSRDRGLRSFF. DNA of the CDR3: TGTGCCAGTAGTTCCCGGGACAGGGGTCTTCGGTCTTTCTTT. Using reference TRBV19 and TRBJ1-1 for the parts outside the CDR3, the full variable domain is DGGITQSPKYLFRKEGQNVTLSCEQNLNHDAMYWYRQDPGQGLRLIYYSQIVNDFQKGDIAEGYSVSREKKESFPLTVTSAQKNPTAFYLCASSSRDRGLRSFFGQGTRLTVV.

This clone was detected only once. The chain has TRBV7-2 and TRBJ2-2; 10 bases line up with TRBD1. V lost 6 bases and J lost 4; bases outside the gene matches: 2. The CDR3 loop spans 14 amino acids. Germline CDR1 SGHTA, CDR2 FQGNSA. DNA for the CDR3: TGTGCCAGCAGTAGGGACAGGGGCACCGGGGAGCTGTTTTTT. It encodes CASSRDRGTGELFF.

This chain joins TRBV27 and TRBJ1-6; 7 bases map to TRBD1. CDR1 and CDR2 from the germline V gene are MNHEY and SMNVEV (reference sequence). The V gene end was trimmed by 7 bases and the J gene end by 0 bases; junction bases not matched to a gene: 6. The CDR3 is 16 amino acids. In DNA form, the CDR3 reads TGTGCCAGCACCTCACAGGGGAGCTCCTATAATTCACCCCTCCACTTT. The encoded protein is CASTSQGSSYNSPLHF.

The chain is built from TRBV7-2 and TRBJ2-7; D perhaps matches TRBD1 (6 bases). Germline V gene lookup returns CDR1 SGHTA and CDR2 FQGNSA. The length of the CDR3 is 14 residues. Trimming shortened V by 1 base and J by 4 bases, and 11 bases separated the two germline ends. CDR3 in amino acids: CASSLEQGRYEQYF. As DNA, the CDR3 is TGTGCCAGCAGCTTAGAACAGGGACGGTACGAGCAGTACTTC.

The chain is built from TRBV5-5 and TRBJ1-2; D is ambiguous. The CDR3 loop spans 15 amino acids. Trimming took 2 bases from V and 1 from J, leaving 12 bases between them. The germline CDR1 and CDR2 sequences are SGHKS and YYEKEE (reference sequence). The CDR3 nucleotides read TGTGCCAGCAGCTTCGAAGTCCGAAGTAACTATGGCTACACCTTC. It codes for CASSFEVRSNYGYTF.

J is TRBJ1-2 and V is TRBV5-5; TRBD1 agrees at 7 bases. Germline V gives CDR1 SGHKS, CDR2 YYEKEE (reference sequence). V was clipped by 4 bases and J by 7 bases; unmatched bases: 4. The CDR3 has 12 residues. The CDR3 DNA sequence: TGTGCCAGCAGCACTGGGACAGTTGGCTACACCTTC. This gives the protein CASSTGTVGYTF.

The genes are TRBV4-1 and TRBJ2-3; D gene ambiguous. Germline CDR1 and CDR2: MGHRA and YSYEKL. The CDR3 spans 17 residues. V was pared by 0 bases and J by 0 bases, with 13 bases between. The CDR3 loop reads CASSQDLQLGSTDTQYF. DNA for the CDR3: TGCGCCAGCAGCCAAGATTTGCAACTGGGTAGCACAGATACGCAGTATTTT.

Regarding this clone: At the DNA level, this CDR3 is encoded by other sequences in the same sample as well. The chain is built from TRBV12-2 and TRBJ2-7; TRBD1 is taken as the D call from the table, unchecked against the DNA. TRBV12-2 is an annotated pseudogene. CDR3 length: 15 residues. In nucleotides, the CDR3 is TGTGCAAGTCGCTCGCCCTGGACAGGTCCTTACGAGCAGTACTTC. Its translation is CASRSPWTGPYEQYF.

The V gene is TRBV5-5, the J gene TRBJ2-7; no firm D call. Trimming pared 4 bases from V and 7 bases from J, leaving 15 bases between. This CDR3 comprises 13 residues. Germline CDR1 SGHKS, CDR2 YYEKEE (reference sequence). In nucleotides, the CDR3 is TGTGCCAGCAGCATACTACCTCTTTCGGAGCAGTACTTC. It yields the protein CASSILPLSEQYF.

The gene calls are TRBV5-5 and TRBJ1-1, with D tentatively TRBD1 (6 bases). Germline V gene sequence: CDR1 SGHKS, CDR2 YYEKEE (reference sequence). Trimming removed 3 bases at V and 0 bases at J, with 18 bases between. This CDR3 has 17 residues. The CDR3 reads CASSSGTTSYLNTEAFF. In DNA, the CDR3 is TGTGCCAGCAGCTCCGGGACAACAAGTTATTTGAACACTGAAGCTTTCTTT.

The chain uses TRBV18 and TRBJ2-7; TRBD1 aligns across 10 bases. This CDR3 spans 15 amino acids. The germline gives CDR1 KGHSH, CDR2 LQKENI. V shed 6 bases and J 7 bases; nucleotides not matched to a gene: 12. CDR3 sequence: CASSLRTGGSDEQYF. The DNA for the CDR3 is TGTGCCAGCTCCCTAAGGACAGGGGGATCGGATGAGCAGTACTTC.

V and J are TRBV19 and TRBJ2-1; TRBD2 matches at 9 bases. The CDR3 has 15 residues. The germline CDR1 and CDR2 sequences are LNHDA and SQIVND (reference sequence). Losses at the gene ends were 4 bases for V and 5 bases for J; bases not matched to a gene: 6. CDR3: CASSRGLAVHNEQFF. CDR3 in DNA: TGTGCCAGTAGTAGGGGACTAGCCGTACACAATGAGCAGTTCTTC.

This chain connects TRBV15 to TRBJ2-5; no reliable D call. The CDR3 has 11 amino acids. Germline V lookup: CDR1 LNHNV, CDR2 YYDKDF (reference sequence). V dropped 0 bases and J dropped 4 bases, with 0 bases sitting between them. The CDR3 reads CATSREETQYF. The CDR3, as DNA: TGTGCCACCAGCAGAGAAGAGACCCAGTACTTC.

V gene TRBV28 combines with J gene TRBJ2-3, with D unclear. Germline loops: CDR1 MDHEN, CDR2 SYDVKM. With 7 bases removed from V and 3 bases from J, the gap between germline ends came to 17 bases. This CDR3 has 15 amino acids. The CDR3 DNA follows: TGTGCCAGCATCTTAAGCCTGGGCAGGACAGATACGCAGTATTTT. Amino acid sequence: CASILSLGRTDTQYF.

The chain combines TRBV24-1 with TRBJ2-5; the D gene is possibly TRBD1 (5 bases). Trimming took off 7 bases at V and 0 bases at J, with 5 bases between the two ends. CDR1 is KGHDR and CDR2 is SFDVKD in the germline V gene. This CDR3 has 12 amino acids. The CDR3 protein is CATSRDQETQYF. The CDR3 DNA follows: TGTGCCACCAGCAGGGACCAAGAGACCCAGTACTTC.

The CDR3 region is CASSIHAEQGNSPLHF. The CDR3 region has the DNA TGTGCCAGTAGTATACACGCGGAACAGGGCAATTCACCCCTCCACTTT. The chain uses TRBV19 and TRBJ1-6; TRBD1 might be the D (6 bases). Trimming pared 2 bases from V and 7 bases from J, leaving 15 bases between. Germline V lookup: CDR1 LNHDA, CDR2 SQIVND (reference sequence). This CDR3 is built from 16 residues. Full variable domain (remainder filled in from reference TRBV19 and TRBJ1-6): DGGITQSPKYLFRKEGQNVTLSCEQNLNHDAMYWYRQDPGQGLRLIYYSQIVNDFQKGDIAEGYSVSREKKESFPLTVTSAQKNPTAFYLCASSIHAEQGNSPLHFGNGTRLTVT.

This chain links TRBV19 with TRBJ1-4; D might be TRBD1 (6 bases). This CDR3 comprises 19 residues. Germline-derived CDR1 and CDR2 are LNHDA and SQIVND (reference sequence). Trimming removed 5 bases at V and 0 bases at J, with 22 bases between. CDR3 protein: CASSRFGQGTRSTNEKLFF. The CDR3 DNA follows: TGTGCCAGTAGTCGCTTTGGGCAGGGGACCCGATCAACTAATGAAAAACTGTTTTTT.

The rearrangement uses TRBV28 and TRBJ2-6, with a tentative D call TRBD2 (6 bases). From germline, CDR1 is MDHEN and CDR2 SYDVKM. The ends were cut back, 5 bases at V and 3 bases at J, with 17 bases in the middle. The CDR3 is 17 amino acids. This CDR3 is CASSVAGTASGANVLTF. CDR3 sequence (DNA): TGTGCCAGCAGTGTCGCGGGAACGGCTAGTGGGGCCAACGTCCTGACTTTC.

V is TRBV7-2 and J is TRBJ2-7; TRBD2 matches at 9 bases. Germline V gives CDR1 SGHTA, CDR2 FQGNSA. V lost 5 bases and J lost 0; bases outside the gene matches: 11. The CDR3 is 17 residues long. The CDR3 sequence is CASSAQTGTSLSYEQYF. DNA for the CDR3: TGTGCCAGCAGCGCCCAGACCGGGACTAGCCTCTCCTACGAGCAGTACTTC.

CDR3 sequence reads: CASSLEGQGYQPQHF. In DNA form, the CDR3 reads TGTGCCAGCAGCTTAGAGGGACAGGGATATCAGCCCCAGCATTTT. This chain connects TRBV7-8 to TRBJ1-5; the match to TRBD1 covers 9 bases. From germline, CDR1 is SGHVS and CDR2 FQNEAQ. V shed 1 base and J 5 bases; nucleotides not matched to a gene: 3. The CDR3 loop spans 15 amino acids.

The chain employs TRBV5-4 and TRBJ2-2; D unclear. Germline V gene data show CDR1 as SGHNT and CDR2 as YYREEE (reference sequence). The CDR3 is made up of 14 amino acids. V gave up 3 bases and J gave up 4 bases, with 10 bases separating them. DNA for the CDR3: TGTGCCAGCAGCTCCCCTTCCGGCACCGGGGAGCTGTTTTTT. Translated, it gives CASSSPSGTGELFF.

J is TRBJ2-5 and V is TRBV12-3 or TRBV12-4; unclear D gene. The CDR3 totals 13 residues. The V gene lost 1 base and the J gene lost 4 bases, with 7 bases spanning the gap. The CDR3 DNA reads TGTGCCAGCAGTTTAGATAGCAGAGAGACCCAGTACTTC. It yields the protein CASSLDSRETQYF.